This T cell receptor beta chain is from a study of beta chain features in type 1 diabetes. What was sequenced were expressed TCRB transcripts, since all of the isolated RNA had been reverse transcribed. Profiled with immunoSEQ multiplex PCR; TCRdb holds only in-frame clones, not every one. The sample has approximately 200,000 clones, over 7.5% seen once; the top ten hold less than 0.035%. The sequence derives from a woman aged 18-29 years in good health. Sequencing was done on a sample of naive CD4+ T cells from blood.

The chain's CDR3 is CASSYELADGYTF. The DNA for the CDR3 is TGTGCCAGCAGTTACGAACTAGCTGACGGCTACACCTTC. J is TRBJ1-2 and V is TRBV6-5; D remains ambiguous. V was trimmed by 2 bases and J by 8 bases, leaving 12 bases between them. The germline V gene encodes CDR1 MNHEY and CDR2 SVGAGI. The CDR3 spans 13 residues.